This T cell receptor (beta chain) came from a study of T cell responses to AZD1222 COVID-19 vaccine. Some clones are missing from TCRdb's copy, which holds only in-frame ones; the method was immunoSEQ multiplex PCR. The sample shows about 61,000 clones, roughly four fifths of them seen only once. Trimming pared 7 bases from V and 5 bases from J, leaving 11 bases between. This CDR3 contains 11 residues. Germline-derived CDR1 and CDR2 are SQVTM and ANQGSEA. This TCR came from an adult who received the AZD1222 COVID-19 vaccine. The sample here was peripheral blood, taken 28 days after the second AZD1222 dose. The chain has TRBV29-1 and TRBJ2-5; no firm D call. This CDR3 reads CSGKVGETQYF. The DNA of the CDR3 is TGCAGCGGGAAGGTCGGGGAGACCCAGTACTTC.